This T cell receptor beta chain was obtained from a study of T-cell reconstitution after alpha-beta-depleted transplantation in children. This clonotype was counted only a few times. Its antigen is currently unknown. The CDR3 sequence is 14 residues long. Deletions cut 2 bases from V and 6 bases from J, with 13 bases between. Germline-derived CDR1 and CDR2 are LNHNV and YYDKDF (reference sequence). The TCRbeta library was prepared with unique molecular identifiers. TCRdb redid the calling of the PCR reads with MiXCR, one entry per CDR3 protein. The sample holds hundreds of thousands of distinct CDR3 sequences, roughly 18% seen once. Notes on the study in general: Newly generated T cells supplied most T-cell counts and diversity one year post-transplant.

The V gene is TRBV15, the J gene TRBJ1-2; D perhaps matches TRBD1 (6 bases). The sequences come from PBMCs, mostly from graft donor cells, collected 360 days after TCRalphabeta/CD19-depleted stem cell transplant. The clonotype was recovered from a male patient between 2 and 15 years old who had a stem cell transplant for acute lymphoblastic leukemia, so the T cells may come from the graft donor. The CDR3 sequence: CATSRSRGFDGYTF. The CDR3 bases are TGTGCCACCAGCAGATCGAGGGGGTTCGATGGCTACACCTTC.